This entry is about one TCR beta chain. This sample is part of a study of blood T cell repertoires in COVID-19. Assay used: immunoSEQ multiplex PCR; TCRdb lists only in-frame clones, some missing. The table includes around 110,000 clones, 80% to 85% detected once. The CDR3 is made up of 13 amino acids. The germline V gene has CDR1 SGHRS and CDR2 YFSETQ. With 4 bases removed from V and 7 bases from J, the gap between germline ends came to 12 bases. Participant reports of clinical history set cohort assignment. The sequence was obtained from a woman in her 30s who had recovered from COVID-19. The chain uses TRBV5-1 and TRBJ2-1; tentatively, D is TRBD2 (5 bases). Input material: PBMCs or T cells enriched from blood (not recorded which). The CDR3 spells CASSVGVLNEQFF. CDR3 DNA sequence: TGCGCCAGCAGCGTCGGGGTATTGAATGAGCAGTTCTTC. The variable domain in full, completed from reference TRBV5-1 and TRBJ2-1, reads KAGVTQTPRYLIKTRGQQVTLSCSPISGHRSVSWYQQTPGQGLQFLFEYFSETQRNKGNFPGRFSGRQFSNSRSEMNVSTLELGDSALYLCASSVGVLNEQFFGPGTRLTVL.